These 10 T cell receptor beta chains came from one sample sequenced in a study of blood T cell repertoires in COVID-19. Generated by immunoSEQ multiplex PCR, the TCRdb table keeps only in-frame clones and is missing some. The sample lists about 490,000 clones, approximately 85% occurring once. Sequencing was carried out using peripheral blood. The receptors shown here come from a human donor in a cohort sampled during active COVID-19.

V is TRBV7-3 and J is TRBJ2-7; 8 positions match TRBD1. This CDR3 is 14 amino acids long. Germline values: CDR1 SGHTA, CDR2 FQGTGA. The V segment lost 5 bases and the J segment 5 bases; nucleotides outside the gene matches: 8. The CDR3 sequence is CASSRSPGGHEQYF. CDR3 nucleotides: TGTGCCAGCAGCCGAAGCCCAGGGGGCCACGAGCAGTACTTC.

The rearrangement joins TRBV29-1 to TRBJ2-3, with 8 bases matching TRBD2. This CDR3 has 15 residues. Germline values: CDR1 SQVTM, CDR2 ANQGSEA. J was trimmed by 4 bases and V by 7 bases; bases with no gene match: 13. CDR3 nucleotide sequence: TGCAGCGGGGCCATGGGTAGCGGGACCTCAGATACGCAGTATTTT. The encoded protein is CSGAMGSGTSDTQYF.

The CDR3 here is CASSLEQGVAREKLFF. CDR3 nucleotide sequence: TGTGCCAGCAGCTTAGAACAGGGGGTGGCCCGGGAAAAACTGTTTTTT. The chain links TRBV7-8 to TRBJ1-4, with 8 bases fitting TRBD1. V was clipped by 1 base and J by 8 bases; unmatched bases: 9. This CDR3 region has 16 residues. Looked up from germline, CDR1 is SGHVS and CDR2 is FQNEAQ.

This clone was seen a single time. V gene TRBV5-1 combines with J gene TRBJ2-5, with D possibly TRBD1 on 6 matching bases. This CDR3 contains 14 residues. Trimming stripped 2 bases from V and 3 bases from J, with 11 bases between. Germline V lookup: CDR1 SGHRS, CDR2 YFSETQ. The CDR3 DNA sequence: TGCGCCAGCAGCTTTGGACAGCCGAAAGAGACCCAGTACTTC. Translated, it gives CASSFGQPKETQYF.

The rearrangement uses TRBV7-3 and TRBJ2-3, with 10 bases lining up with TRBD2. The CDR3 runs to 16 residues. Looked up from germline, CDR1 is SGHTA and CDR2 is FQGTGA. V trimming: 5 bases; J trimming: 5 bases; junction bases outside the gene matches: 10. DNA of the CDR3: TGTGCCAGCAGCAACGAAGCGGGAGGGCCGGAAGATACGCAGTATTTT. Protein sequence: CASSNEAGGPEDTQYF.

This clone was seen more than once but under ten times. The rearrangement joins TRBV5-4 to TRBJ2-2, with 8 positions matching TRBD1. Germline trimming cut 4 bases from V and 1 base from J; bases unmatched to any gene: 3. Per the germline V gene, CDR1 is SGHNT and CDR2 is YYREEE (reference sequence). The CDR3 covers 15 residues. CDR3 nucleotides: TGTGCCAGCAGCCTACAGGGGGGGAACACCGGGGAGCTGTTTTTT. Its protein is CASSLQGGNTGELFF.

The chain carries TRBV27 and TRBJ2-3, with D hard to call. V was pared by 6 bases and J by 6 bases, with 16 bases between. CDR3 length: 14 residues. Germline lookup yields CDR1 MNHEY and CDR2 SMNVEV (reference sequence). The CDR3, as DNA: TGTGCCAGCAGCCGCACGCCCCCCGCGGATACGCAGTATTTT. It codes for CASSRTPPADTQYF.

The genes are TRBV5-6 and TRBJ1-2; 7 bases line up with TRBD1. The trim removed 4 bases at V and 2 bases at J, leaving 5 bases unmatched. Germline-derived CDR1 and CDR2 are SGHDT and YYEEEE. There are 14 residues in the CDR3. The CDR3 DNA is TGTGCCAGCAGCGCCGGGACAGTCAACTATGGCTACACCTTC. Protein: CASSAGTVNYGYTF.

This chain uses TRBV30 with TRBJ1-2; D is unclear. The CDR3 spans 13 residues. Germline values: CDR1 GTSNPN, CDR2 SVGIG (reference sequence). V lost 3 bases and J 3 bases, leaving 11 bases between the germline ends. The CDR3 DNA reads as TGTGCCTGGAGGGGCGGAGGGCACTATGGCTACACCTTC. Translating gives CAWRGGGHYGYTF.

The chain joins TRBV5-1 to TRBJ1-5, with 10 bases aligning to TRBD1. V lost 4 bases to trimming and J lost 4 bases; unmatched junction nucleotides: 2. From germline, CDR1 is SGHRS and CDR2 YFSETQ. The CDR3 covers 14 residues. The CDR3: CASSPGQGNQPQHF. The CDR3 region has the DNA TGCGCCAGCAGCCCGGGACAGGGGAATCAGCCCCAGCATTTT.